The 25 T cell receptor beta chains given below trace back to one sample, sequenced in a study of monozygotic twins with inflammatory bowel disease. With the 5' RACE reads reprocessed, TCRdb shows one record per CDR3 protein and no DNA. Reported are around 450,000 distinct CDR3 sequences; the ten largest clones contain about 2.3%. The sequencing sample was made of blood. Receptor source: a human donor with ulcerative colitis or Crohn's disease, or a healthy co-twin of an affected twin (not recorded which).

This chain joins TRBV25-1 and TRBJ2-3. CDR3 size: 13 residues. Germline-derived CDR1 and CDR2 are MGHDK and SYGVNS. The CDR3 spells CASSEFHSDTQYF. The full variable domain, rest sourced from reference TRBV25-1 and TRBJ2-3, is EADIYQTPRYLVIGTGKKITLECSQTMGHDKMYWYQQDPGMELHLIHYSYGVNSTEKGDLSSESTVSRIRTEHFPLTLESARPSHTSQYLCASSEFHSDTQYFGPGTRLTVL.

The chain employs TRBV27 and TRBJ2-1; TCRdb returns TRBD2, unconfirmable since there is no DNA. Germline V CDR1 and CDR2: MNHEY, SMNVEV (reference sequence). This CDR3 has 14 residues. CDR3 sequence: CASTSTLAGAVWVF.

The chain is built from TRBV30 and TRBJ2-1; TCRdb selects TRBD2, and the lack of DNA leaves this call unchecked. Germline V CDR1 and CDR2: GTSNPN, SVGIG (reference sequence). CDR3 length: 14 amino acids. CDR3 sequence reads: CAWRSSGTGNEQFF. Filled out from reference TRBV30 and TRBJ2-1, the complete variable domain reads SQTIHQWPATLVQPVGSPLSLECTVEGTSNPNLYWYRQAAGRGLQLLFYSVGIGQISSEVPQNLSASRPQDRQFILSSKKLLLSDSGFYLCAWRSSGTGNEQFFGPGTRLTVL.

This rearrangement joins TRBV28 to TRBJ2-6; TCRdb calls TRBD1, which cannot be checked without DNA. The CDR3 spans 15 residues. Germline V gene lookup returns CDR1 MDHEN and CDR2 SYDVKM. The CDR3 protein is CASSVGAAGANVLTF.

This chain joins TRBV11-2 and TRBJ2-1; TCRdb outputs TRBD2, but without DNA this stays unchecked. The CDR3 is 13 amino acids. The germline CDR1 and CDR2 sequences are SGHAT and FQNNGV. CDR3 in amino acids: CASSSLRGNEQFF. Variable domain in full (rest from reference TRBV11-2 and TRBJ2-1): EAGVAQSPRYKIIEKRQSVAFWCNPISGHATLYWYQQILGQGPKLLIQFQNNGVVDDSQLPKDRFSAERLKGVDSTLKIQPAKLEDSAVYLCASSSLRGNEQFFGPGTRLTVL.

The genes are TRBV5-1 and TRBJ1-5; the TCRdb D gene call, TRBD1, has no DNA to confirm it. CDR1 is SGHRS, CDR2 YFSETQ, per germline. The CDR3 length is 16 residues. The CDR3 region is CASRELNIQVPQPQHF.

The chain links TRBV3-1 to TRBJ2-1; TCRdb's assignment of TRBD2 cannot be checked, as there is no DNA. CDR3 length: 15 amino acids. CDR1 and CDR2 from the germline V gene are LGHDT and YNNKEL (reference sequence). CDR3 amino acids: CASSHGLAGGGEQFF.

CDR3 loop: CASRTQGLVYEQYF. This chain uses TRBV7-2 with TRBJ2-7; with no DNA, the TCRdb D assignment of TRBD2 cannot be verified. This CDR3 spans 14 amino acids. Germline V gene lookup returns CDR1 SGHTA and CDR2 FQGNSA.

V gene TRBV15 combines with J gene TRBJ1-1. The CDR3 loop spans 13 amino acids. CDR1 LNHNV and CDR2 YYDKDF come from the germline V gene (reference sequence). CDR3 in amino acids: CATSLGGGTEAFF.

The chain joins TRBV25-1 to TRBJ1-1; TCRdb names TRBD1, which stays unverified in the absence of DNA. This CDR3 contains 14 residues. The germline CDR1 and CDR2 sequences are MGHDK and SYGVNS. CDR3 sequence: CASKYFDRGTEAFF.

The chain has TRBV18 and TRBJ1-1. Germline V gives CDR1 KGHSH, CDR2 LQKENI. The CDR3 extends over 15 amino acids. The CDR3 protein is CASSPVELMNTEAFF.

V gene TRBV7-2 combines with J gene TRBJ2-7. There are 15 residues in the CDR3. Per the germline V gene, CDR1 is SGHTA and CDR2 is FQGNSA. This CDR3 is CASSLSNRQPYEQYF.

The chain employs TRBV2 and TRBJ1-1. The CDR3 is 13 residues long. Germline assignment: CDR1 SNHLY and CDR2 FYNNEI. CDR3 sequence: CASSDLAQAEAFF.

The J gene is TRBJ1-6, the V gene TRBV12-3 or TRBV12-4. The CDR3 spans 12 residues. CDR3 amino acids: CASSFGRSPLHF.

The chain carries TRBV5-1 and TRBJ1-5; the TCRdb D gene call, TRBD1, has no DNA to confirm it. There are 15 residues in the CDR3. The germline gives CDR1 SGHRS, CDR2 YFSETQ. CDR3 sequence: CASSLEWGANQPQHF.

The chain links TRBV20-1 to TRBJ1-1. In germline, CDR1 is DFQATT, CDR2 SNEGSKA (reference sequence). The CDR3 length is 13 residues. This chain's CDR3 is CSARESANTEAFF.

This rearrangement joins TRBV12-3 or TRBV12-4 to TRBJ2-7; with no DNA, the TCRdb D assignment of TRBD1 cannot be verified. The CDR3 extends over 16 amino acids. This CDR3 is CASSRTPGQGAREQYF.

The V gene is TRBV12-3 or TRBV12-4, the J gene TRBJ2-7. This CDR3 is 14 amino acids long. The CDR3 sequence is CASSLRRGSYEQYF.

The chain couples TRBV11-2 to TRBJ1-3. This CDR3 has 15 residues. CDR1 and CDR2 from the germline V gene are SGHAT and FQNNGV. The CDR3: CASSVQKPPIDTIYF.

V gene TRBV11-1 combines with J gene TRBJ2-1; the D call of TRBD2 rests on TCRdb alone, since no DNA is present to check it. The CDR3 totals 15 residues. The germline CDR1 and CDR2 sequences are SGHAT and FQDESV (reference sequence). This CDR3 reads CASSLREGRYNEQFF.

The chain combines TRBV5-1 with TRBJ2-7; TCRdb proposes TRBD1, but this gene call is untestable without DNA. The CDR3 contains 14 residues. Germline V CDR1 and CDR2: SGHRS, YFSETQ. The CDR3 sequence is CASSPDRISYEQYF.

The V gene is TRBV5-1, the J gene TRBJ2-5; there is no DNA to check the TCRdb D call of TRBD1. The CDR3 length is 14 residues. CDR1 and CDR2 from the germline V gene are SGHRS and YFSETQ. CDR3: CASSYNRVWETQYF.

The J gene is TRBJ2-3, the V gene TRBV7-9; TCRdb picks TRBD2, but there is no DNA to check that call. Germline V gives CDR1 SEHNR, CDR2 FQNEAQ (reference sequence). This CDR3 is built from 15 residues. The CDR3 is CASSSGLAFTDTQYF.

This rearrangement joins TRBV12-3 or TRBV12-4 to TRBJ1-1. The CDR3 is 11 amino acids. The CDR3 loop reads CASSTNTEAFF.

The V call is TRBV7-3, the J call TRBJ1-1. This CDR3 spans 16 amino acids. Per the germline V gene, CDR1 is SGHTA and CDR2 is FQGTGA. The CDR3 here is CASSPKSLRGNTEAFF.